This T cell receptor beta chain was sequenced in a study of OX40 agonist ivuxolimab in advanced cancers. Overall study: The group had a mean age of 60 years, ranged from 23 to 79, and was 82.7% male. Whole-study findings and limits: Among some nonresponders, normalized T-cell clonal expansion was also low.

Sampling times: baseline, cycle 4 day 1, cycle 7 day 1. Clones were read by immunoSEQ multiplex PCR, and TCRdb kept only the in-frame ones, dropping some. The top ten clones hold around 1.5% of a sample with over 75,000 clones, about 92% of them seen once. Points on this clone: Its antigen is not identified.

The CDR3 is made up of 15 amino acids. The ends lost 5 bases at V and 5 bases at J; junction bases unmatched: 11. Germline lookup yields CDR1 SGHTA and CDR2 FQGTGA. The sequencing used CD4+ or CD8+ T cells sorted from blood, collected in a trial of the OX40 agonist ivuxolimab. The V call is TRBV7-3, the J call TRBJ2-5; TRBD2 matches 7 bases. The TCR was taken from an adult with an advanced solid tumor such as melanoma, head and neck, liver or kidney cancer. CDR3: CASSPGGGRGETQYF. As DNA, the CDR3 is TGTGCCAGCAGCCCGGGAGGCGGGAGAGGGGAGACCCAGTACTTC. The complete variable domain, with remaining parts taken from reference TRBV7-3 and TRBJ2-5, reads GAGVSQTPSNKVTEKGKYVELRCDPISGHTALYWYRQSLGQGPEFLIYFQGTGAADDSGLPNDRFFAVRPEGSVSTLKIQRTERGDSAVYLCASSPGGGRGETQYFGPGTRLLVL.